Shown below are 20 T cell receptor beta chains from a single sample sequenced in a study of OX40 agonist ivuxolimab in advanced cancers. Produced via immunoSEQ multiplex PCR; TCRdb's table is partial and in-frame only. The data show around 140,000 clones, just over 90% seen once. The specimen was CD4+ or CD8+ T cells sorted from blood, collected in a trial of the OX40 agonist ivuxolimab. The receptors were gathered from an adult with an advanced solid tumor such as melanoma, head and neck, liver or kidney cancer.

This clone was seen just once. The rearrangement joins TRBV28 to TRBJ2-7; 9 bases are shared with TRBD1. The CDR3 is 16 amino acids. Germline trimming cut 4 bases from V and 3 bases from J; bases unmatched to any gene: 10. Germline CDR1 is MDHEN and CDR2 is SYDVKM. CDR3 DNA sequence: TGTGCCAGCAGTTCAATAGGGACAGGGACAGTCTACGAGCAGTACTTC. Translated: CASSSIGTGTVYEQYF.

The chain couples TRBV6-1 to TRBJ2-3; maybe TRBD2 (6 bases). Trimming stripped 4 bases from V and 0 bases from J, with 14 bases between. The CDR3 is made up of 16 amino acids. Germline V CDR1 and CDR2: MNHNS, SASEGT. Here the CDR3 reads CASSGGISSSTDTQYF. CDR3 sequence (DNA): TGTGCCAGCAGTGGCGGGATATCCTCTAGCACAGATACGCAGTATTTT.

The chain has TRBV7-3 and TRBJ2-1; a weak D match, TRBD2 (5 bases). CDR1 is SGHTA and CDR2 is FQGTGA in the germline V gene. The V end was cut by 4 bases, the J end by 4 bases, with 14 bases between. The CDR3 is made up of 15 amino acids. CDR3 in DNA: TGTGCCAGCAGCTCAACTAGGTCGGGATACAATGAGCAGTTCTTC. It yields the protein CASSSTRSGYNEQFF.

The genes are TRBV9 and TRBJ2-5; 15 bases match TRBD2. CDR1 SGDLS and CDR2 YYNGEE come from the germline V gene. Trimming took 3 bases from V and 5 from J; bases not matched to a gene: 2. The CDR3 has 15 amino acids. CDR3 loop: CASSGGLAGGETQYF. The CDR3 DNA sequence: TGTGCCAGCAGCGGCGGACTAGCGGGGGGGGAGACCCAGTACTTC.

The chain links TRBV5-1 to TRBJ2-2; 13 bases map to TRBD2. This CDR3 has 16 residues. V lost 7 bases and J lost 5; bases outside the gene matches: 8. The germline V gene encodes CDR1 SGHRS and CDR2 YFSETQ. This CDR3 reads CASRTLAGGQTGELFF. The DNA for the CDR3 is TGCGCCAGCCGTACACTAGCGGGAGGGCAAACCGGGGAGCTGTTTTTT.

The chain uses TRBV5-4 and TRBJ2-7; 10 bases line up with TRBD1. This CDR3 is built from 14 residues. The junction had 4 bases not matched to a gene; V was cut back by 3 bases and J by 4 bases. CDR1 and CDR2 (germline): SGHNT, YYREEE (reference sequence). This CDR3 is CASSSTGGRYEQYF. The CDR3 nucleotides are TGTGCCAGCAGCTCGACAGGGGGCAGGTACGAGCAGTACTTC.

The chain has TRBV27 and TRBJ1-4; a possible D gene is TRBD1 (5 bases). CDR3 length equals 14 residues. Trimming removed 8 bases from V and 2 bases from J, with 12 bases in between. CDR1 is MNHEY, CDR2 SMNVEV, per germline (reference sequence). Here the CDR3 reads CASGRGTTNEKLFF. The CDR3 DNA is TGTGCCAGCGGGAGGGGTACCACTAATGAAAAACTGTTTTTT.

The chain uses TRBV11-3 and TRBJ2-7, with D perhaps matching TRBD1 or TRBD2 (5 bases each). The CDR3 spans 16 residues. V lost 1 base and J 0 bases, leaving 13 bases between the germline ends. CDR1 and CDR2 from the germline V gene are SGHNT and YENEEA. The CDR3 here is CASSLVSWGSSYEQYF. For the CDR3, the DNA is TGTGCCAGCAGCTTAGTTTCGTGGGGGAGCTCCTACGAGCAGTACTTC.

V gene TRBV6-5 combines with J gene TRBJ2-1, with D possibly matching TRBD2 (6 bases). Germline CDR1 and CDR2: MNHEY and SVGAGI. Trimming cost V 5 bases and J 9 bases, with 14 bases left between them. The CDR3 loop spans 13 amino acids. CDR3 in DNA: TGTGCCAGCAGTGCGGATCGAGCGGGTGAGCAGTTCTTC. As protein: CASSADRAGEQFF.

The CDR3 DNA sequence: TGTGCCAGCTCACCAAGCAGCAATCAGCCCCAGCATTTT. This sequence encodes CASSPSSNQPQHF. V usage is TRBV18 and J usage is TRBJ1-5; D ambiguous. This CDR3 contains 13 residues. Germline values: CDR1 KGHSH, CDR2 LQKENI. Trimming cost V 2 bases and J 1 base, with 3 bases left between them. Full variable domain (outside the CDR3, taken from reference TRBV18 and TRBJ1-5): NAGVMQNPRHLVRRRGQEARLRCSPMKGHSHVYWYRQLPEEGLKFMVYLQKENIIDESGMPKERFSAEFPKEGPSILRIQQVVRGDSAAYFCASSPSSNQPQHFGDGTRLSIL.

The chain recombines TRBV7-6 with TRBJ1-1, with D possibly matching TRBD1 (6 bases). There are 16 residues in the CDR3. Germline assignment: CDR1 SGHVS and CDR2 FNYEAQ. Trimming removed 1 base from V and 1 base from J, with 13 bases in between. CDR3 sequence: CASSLDPPGANTEAFF. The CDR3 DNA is TGTGCCAGCAGCTTAGACCCGCCAGGGGCGAACACTGAAGCTTTCTTT.

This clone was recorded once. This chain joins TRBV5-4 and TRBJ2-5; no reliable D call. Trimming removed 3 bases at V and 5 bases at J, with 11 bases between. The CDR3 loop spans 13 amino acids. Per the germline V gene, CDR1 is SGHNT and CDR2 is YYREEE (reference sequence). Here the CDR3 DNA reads TGTGCCAGCAGCTCCTCGTTCCCGGAGACCCAGTACTTC. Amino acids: CASSSSFPETQYF. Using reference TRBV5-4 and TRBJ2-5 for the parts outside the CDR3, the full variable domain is ETGVTQSPTHLIKTRGQQVTLRCSSQSGHNTVSWYQQALGQGPQFIFQYYREEENGRGNFPPRFSGLQFPNYSSELNVNALELDDSALYLCASSSSFPETQYFGPGTRLLVL.

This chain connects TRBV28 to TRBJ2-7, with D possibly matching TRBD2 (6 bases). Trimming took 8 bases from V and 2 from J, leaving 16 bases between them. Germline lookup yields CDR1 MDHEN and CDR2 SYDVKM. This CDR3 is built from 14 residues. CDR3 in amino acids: CASLAAGMAYEQYF. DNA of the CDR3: TGTGCCAGCCTTGCCGCGGGAATGGCCTACGAGCAGTACTTC.

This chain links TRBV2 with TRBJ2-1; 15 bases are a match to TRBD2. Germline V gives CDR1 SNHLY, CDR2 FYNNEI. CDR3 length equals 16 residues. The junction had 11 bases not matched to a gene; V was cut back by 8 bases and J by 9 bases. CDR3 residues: CASAFGTSGRKGEQFF. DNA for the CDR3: TGTGCCAGCGCGTTTGGGACTAGCGGGAGGAAGGGTGAGCAGTTCTTC.

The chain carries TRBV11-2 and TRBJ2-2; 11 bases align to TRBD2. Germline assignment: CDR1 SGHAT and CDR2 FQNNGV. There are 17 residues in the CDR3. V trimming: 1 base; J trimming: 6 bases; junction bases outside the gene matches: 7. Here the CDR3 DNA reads TGTGCCAGCAGCTTAGGTCTAACTAGCGGGAGTGCCGGGGAGCTGTTTTTT. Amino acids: CASSLGLTSGSAGELFF.

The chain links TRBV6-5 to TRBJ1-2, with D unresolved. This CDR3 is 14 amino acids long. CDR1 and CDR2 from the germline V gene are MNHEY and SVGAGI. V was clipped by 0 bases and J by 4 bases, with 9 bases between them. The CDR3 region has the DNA TGTGCCAGCAGTTACTCGGACGGATTCTATGGCTACACCTTC. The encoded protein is CASSYSDGFYGYTF.

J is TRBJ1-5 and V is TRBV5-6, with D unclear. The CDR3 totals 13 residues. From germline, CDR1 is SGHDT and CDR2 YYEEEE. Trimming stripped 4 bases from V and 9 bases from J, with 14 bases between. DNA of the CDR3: TGTGCCAGCAGCCCCGGGAGATTGGGGCCCCAGCATTTT. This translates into CASSPGRLGPQHF.

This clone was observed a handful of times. The CDR3: CARRNTGELFF. CDR3 sequence (DNA): TGTGCCCGAAGGAACACCGGGGAGCTGTTTTTT. V usage is TRBV30 and J usage is TRBJ2-2; D ambiguous. V shed 8 bases and J shed 1 base, with 5 bases lying between them. CDR3 size: 11 residues. The germline gives CDR1 GTSNPN, CDR2 SVGIG (reference sequence).

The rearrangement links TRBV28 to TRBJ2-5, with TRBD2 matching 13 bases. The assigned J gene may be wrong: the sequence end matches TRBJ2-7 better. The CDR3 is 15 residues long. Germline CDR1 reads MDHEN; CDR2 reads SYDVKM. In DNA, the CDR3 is TGTGCCAGCAGTTTTCGGACTAGCGGGAGCTACGAGCAGTACTTC. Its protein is CASSFRTSGSYEQYF.

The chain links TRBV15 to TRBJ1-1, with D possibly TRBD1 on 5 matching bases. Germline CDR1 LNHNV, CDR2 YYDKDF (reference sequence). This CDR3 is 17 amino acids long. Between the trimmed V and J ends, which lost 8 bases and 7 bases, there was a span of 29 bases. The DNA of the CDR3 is TGTGCCACCCGCGGGGCCGTTTTGGGGCCCCTACGGGGTGAAGCTTTCTTT. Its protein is CATRGAVLGPLRGEAFF.